The 22 T cell receptor beta chains reported below all come from one sample, sequenced in a study of CD8 T cells in Susac syndrome. RNA in amounts of about 0.5 to 1 ug was reverse transcribed with random hexamers. TCRdb processed the immunoSEQ multiplex PCR reads anew with MiXCR; each CDR3 protein has one entry. Altogether more than 200,000 distinct CDR3 sequences are present, 94% being singletons, with the ten largest covering 0.15% to 0.2%. Sequenced: CD4+ T cells from PBMCs. Every receptor here comes from a human donor with Susac syndrome.

The chain uses TRBV9 and TRBJ1-1; 7 bases are a match to TRBD1. Germline assignment: CDR1 SGDLS and CDR2 YYNGEE. The CDR3 is 13 amino acids. The junction had 4 bases not matched to a gene; V was cut back by 0 bases and J by 8 bases. CDR3 residues: CASSVGGRGEAFF. CDR3 DNA sequence: TGTGCCAGCAGCGTAGGAGGCAGGGGGGAAGCTTTCTTT.

This chain uses TRBV3-1 with TRBJ1-2, with 7 bases that match TRBD1. V lost 4 bases and J lost 5; bases outside the gene matches: 13. Germline assignment: CDR1 LGHDT and CDR2 YNNKEL (reference sequence). CDR3 length: 16 residues. In DNA form, the CDR3 reads TGTGCCAGCAGCCCGGCATCCGCGGGACAGTTGTATGGCTACACCTTC. Amino acid sequence: CASSPASAGQLYGYTF.

A single count supports this clonotype. The V and J genes are TRBV3-1 and TRBJ2-5, with 9 bases matching TRBD1. CDR1 and CDR2 (germline): LGHDT, YNNKEL (reference sequence). The junction had 13 bases not matched to a gene; V was cut back by 6 bases and J by 5 bases. This CDR3 has 16 residues. CDR3 residues: CASRRTGAPRGETQYF. In DNA, the CDR3 is TGTGCCAGCAGGCGGACAGGGGCTCCTCGAGGGGAGACCCAGTACTTC.

This chain joins TRBV21-1 and TRBJ2-3; whether TRBD1, the table's D call, matches the DNA was not checked. TRBV21-1 is marked as a pseudogene. The CDR3 contains 16 residues. The CDR3 DNA reads as TGTGCCAGCAGCAAAGTGGTTGGTCAGGGGCCAGATACGCAGTATTTT. This gives the protein CASSKVVGQGPDTQYF.

The chain couples TRBV6-4 to TRBJ1-6; no definite D call. Trimming left V 8 bases short and J 8 bases short, with 13 bases between. The germline CDR1 and CDR2 sequences are MRHNA and SNTAGT. This CDR3 is built from 13 residues. The CDR3 DNA sequence: TGTGCCAGCCAAGAGGGAGTTCATTCACCCCTCCACTTT. Encoded protein: CASQEGVHSPLHF.

The rearrangement uses TRBV29-1 and TRBJ2-1, with D perhaps TRBD2 (5 bases). The CDR3 runs to 12 residues. V lost 5 bases and J 9 bases, leaving 14 bases between the germline ends. Germline loops: CDR1 SQVTM, CDR2 ANQGSEA. CDR3 protein: CSVRTGKGEQFF. The CDR3 region has the DNA TGCAGCGTTAGGACCGGGAAGGGTGAGCAGTTCTTC.

The V call is TRBV9, the J call TRBJ2-1, with 8 nucleotides matching TRBD2. The junction had 3 bases not matched to a gene; V was cut back by 0 bases and J by 4 bases. CDR3 length equals 15 residues. CDR1 is SGDLS and CDR2 is YYNGEE in the germline V gene. The CDR3 nucleotides read TGTGCCAGCAGCGTAGCCGGCGGGGGGTACAATGAGCAGTTCTTC. Translated: CASSVAGGGYNEQFF.

The rearrangement uses TRBV6-5 and TRBJ1-6; 9 bases match TRBD1. The V gene's germline CDR1 is MNHEY and CDR2 SVGAGI. This CDR3 region has 14 residues. After removal of 7 bases from V and 10 bases from J, the junction contained 8 bases not matched to a gene. As DNA, the CDR3 is TGTGCCAGCACCGGGACAGGGAGTCGGTCACCCCTCCACTTT. Its protein product is CASTGTGSRSPLHF.

The chain is built from TRBV29-1 and TRBJ2-7; 10 nucleotides line up with TRBD2. Germline V CDR1 and CDR2: SQVTM, ANQGSEA. The CDR3 is 14 amino acids. With V trimmed by 4 bases and J by 4 bases, 7 bases remained unmatched. As DNA, the CDR3 is TGCAGCGTTGTAGTTGGACTAGCGGATTACGAGCAGTACTTC. It specifies CSVVVGLADYEQYF.

DNA for the CDR3: TGCAGTGCTAGGGCACTGCTGGGGCGGGAGACCCAGTACTTC. It yields the protein CSARALLGRETQYF. The chain is built from TRBV20-1 and TRBJ2-5, with D maybe TRBD1 (5 bases). CDR3 size: 14 residues. Germline V gene sequence: CDR1 DFQATT, CDR2 SNEGSKA (reference sequence). V was clipped by 3 bases and J by 5 bases, with 16 bases between them.

The rearrangement links TRBV3-1 to TRBJ1-2; perhaps TRBD1 as D (6 bases). Trimming took off 2 bases at V and 3 bases at J, with 13 bases between the two ends. The CDR3 sequence is 15 residues long. The germline V gene has CDR1 LGHDT and CDR2 YNNKEL (reference sequence). The CDR3 protein is CASSQRRQDDYGYTF. CDR3 coding DNA: TGTGCCAGCAGCCAACGGCGACAGGACGACTATGGCTACACCTTC. Drawing the rest from reference TRBV3-1 and TRBJ1-2, the complete variable domain is DTAVSQTPKYLVTQMGNDKSIKCEQNLGHDTMYWYKQDSKKFLKIMFSYNNKELIINETVPNRFSPKSPDKAHLNLHINSLELGDSAVYFCASSQRRQDDYGYTFGSGTRLTVV.

The chain joins TRBV9 to TRBJ2-5; no firm D call. V dropped 4 bases and J dropped 4 bases, with 14 bases sitting between them. CDR3 size: 14 residues. Germline V gene data show CDR1 as SGDLS and CDR2 as YYNGEE. The CDR3 loop is CASSPRLSGETQYF. As DNA, the CDR3 is TGTGCCAGCAGCCCCCGATTGAGTGGAGAGACCCAGTACTTC.

This rearrangement joins TRBV10-3 to TRBJ2-7, with 9 bases identical to TRBD1. J lost 6 bases, V lost 7 bases, and 10 bases had no gene match. Germline CDR1 and CDR2: ENHRY and SYGVKD. This CDR3 contains 14 residues. The CDR3 reads CAINTGTGYSEQYF. The DNA of the CDR3 is TGTGCCATCAATACCGGGACAGGGTATTCCGAGCAGTACTTC.

The V and J genes are TRBV6-5 and TRBJ1-1; D is possibly TRBD1 (5 bases). The CDR3 length is 14 residues. V lost 5 bases and J 3 bases, leaving 13 bases between the germline ends. Germline V gives CDR1 MNHEY, CDR2 SVGAGI. CDR3 loop: CASSAPGRDTEAFF. As DNA, the CDR3 is TGTGCCAGCAGTGCGCCGGGGCGGGACACTGAAGCTTTCTTT.

This clonotype was observed once. V and J are TRBV4-3 and TRBJ2-3; 8 nucleotides line up with TRBD2. Unmatched junction bases numbered 7, after V lost 1 base and J lost 1 base. Germline CDR1 is LGHNA and CDR2 is YSLEER. The CDR3 is 17 residues long. In DNA, the CDR3 is TGCGCCAGCAGCCAAGGACCAAGCGGGGGAGGCACAGATACGCAGTATTTT. This gives the protein CASSQGPSGGGTDTQYF.

The rearrangement joins TRBV29-1 to TRBJ2-2, with 7 bases matching TRBD1. J gave up 7 bases and V 6 bases, and 5 bases lay outside the gene matches. This CDR3 has 12 residues. Germline loops: CDR1 SQVTM, CDR2 ANQGSEA. CDR3 bases: TGCAGCGTCGGACAGGTCGACGGGGAGCTGTTTTTT. Its translation is CSVGQVDGELFF.

The V and J genes are TRBV30 and TRBJ2-7; 8 bases are shared with TRBD1. CDR1 and CDR2 from the germline V gene are GTSNPN and SVGIG (reference sequence). The V and J ends lost 1 base and 5 bases, in that order; junction bases with no gene match: 10. The CDR3 runs to 15 residues. The CDR3 protein is CAWSGWDRRTDEQYF. The CDR3 DNA is TGTGCCTGGAGTGGGTGGGACAGGCGAACGGACGAGCAGTACTTC.

The rearrangement links TRBV7-8 to TRBJ1-5, with D tentatively TRBD1 (5 bases). Germline CDR1 SGHVS, CDR2 FQNEAQ. The CDR3 is made up of 16 amino acids. Trimming took 2 bases from V and 11 from J, leaving 22 bases between them. CDR3 protein: CASSLTQGQFGESQHF. CDR3 bases: TGTGCCAGCAGCTTAACTCAGGGCCAATTCGGTGAGTCCCAGCATTTT.

The chain has TRBV7-2 and TRBJ2-3; TRBD2 matches at 9 bases. The V and J ends lost 5 bases and 1 base, in that order; junction bases with no gene match: 4. Germline V gene sequence: CDR1 SGHTA, CDR2 FQGNSA. The CDR3 covers 15 residues. This CDR3 is CASSRQRGGTDTQYF. The CDR3 DNA follows: TGTGCCAGCAGCCGTCAGCGGGGGGGCACAGATACGCAGTATTTT.

The chain is built from TRBV30 and TRBJ1-1; the D gene is possibly TRBD1 (5 bases). The CDR3 is made up of 11 amino acids. Germline CDR1 GTSNPN, CDR2 SVGIG (reference sequence). Trimming removed 2 bases at V and 8 bases at J, with 9 bases between. The CDR3 DNA reads as TGTGCCTGGAGTTTCCAGGGAGAAGCTTTCTTT. This translates into CAWSFQGEAFF.

The J gene is TRBJ2-3, the V gene TRBV10-3; 9 nucleotides agree with TRBD1. J was trimmed by 7 bases and V by 3 bases; bases with no gene match: 8. The germline V gene encodes CDR1 ENHRY and CDR2 SYGVKD. The CDR3 contains 15 residues. This CDR3 reads CAISDPGQGDNTQYF. CDR3 DNA: TGTGCCATCAGTGACCCGGGACAGGGTGATAATACGCAGTATTTT.

V gene TRBV27 combines with J gene TRBJ1-6; TRBD1 aligns across 11 bases. The CDR3 consists of 13 residues. The germline V gene has CDR1 MNHEY and CDR2 SMNVEV (reference sequence). J lost 11 bases, V lost 8 bases, and 5 bases had no gene match. The CDR3 DNA sequence: TGTGCCAGCGGGACAGGGGGACGACCACCCCTCCACTTT. Encoded protein: CASGTGGRPPLHF.